The 26 T cell receptor beta chains below all came from one sample that was sequenced in a study of T cells after yellow fever vaccination. Via MiXCR, TCRdb re-called the 5' RACE reads, giving one row per CDR3 protein. The table lists roughly 50,000 distinct CDR3 sequences, 7.4% of them singletons. The source was CD8+ T cells sorted from PBMCs, collected more than 13 days after the first yellow fever vaccination. These receptors were taken from a man aged 18 to 29 who received the YFV17D yellow fever vaccine.

This clonotype was counted many times. The V call is TRBV7-2, the J call TRBJ2-7; D perhaps matches TRBD1 (6 bases). V was pared by 1 base and J by 7 bases, with 14 bases between. CDR1 and CDR2 from the germline V gene are SGHTA and FQGNSA. The CDR3 contains 14 residues. CDR3 DNA sequence: TGTGCCAGCAGCTTAGATTTCAGGGGAAGGGAGCAGTACTTC. Translating it yields CASSLDFRGREQYF.

The V call is TRBV19, the J call TRBJ2-7, with 9 bases that match TRBD1. V was clipped by 5 bases and J by 5 bases; unmatched bases: 13. In germline, CDR1 is LNHDA, CDR2 SQIVND (reference sequence). This CDR3 region has 16 residues. The CDR3 loop reads CASSFLGQGLEDEQYF. CDR3 bases: TGTGCCAGTAGTTTTTTGGGACAGGGTCTTGAGGACGAGCAGTACTTC.

This clonotype occurred many times. V and J are TRBV30 and TRBJ2-3; D may be TRBD1 or TRBD2 (5 bases each). The CDR3 spans 14 residues. CDR1 is GTSNPN, CDR2 SVGIG, per germline (reference sequence). V was clipped by 5 bases and J by 0 bases, with 12 bases between them. As DNA, the CDR3 is TGTGCCTGGGGGGGATCCCTTAGCACAGATACGCAGTATTTT. Its protein product is CAWGGSLSTDTQYF.

In this sample, this clonotype turned up many times. The chain combines TRBV12-3 or TRBV12-4 with TRBJ2-1; perhaps TRBD1 as D (6 bases). This CDR3 comprises 16 residues. Trimming removed 5 bases from V and 6 bases from J, with 20 bases in between. The CDR3 region has the DNA TGTGCCAGCAGTATGACAGGTGAACAGGGAGTCAATGAGCAGTTCTTC. Translation: CASSMTGEQGVNEQFF.

In this sample, this clonotype turned up many times. This rearrangement joins TRBV5-8 to TRBJ2-5; 8 bases line up with TRBD2. Trimming at V came to 2 bases and at J to 5 bases, leaving 8 bases not matched to a gene. This CDR3 is 15 amino acids long. CDR1 and CDR2 (germline): SGHTS, YDEGEE. CDR3 coding DNA: TGTGCCAGCAGCTTTTCCGGGGGGGCCGGGGAGACCCAGTACTTC. It codes for CASSFSGGAGETQYF.

The table lists this clonotype with many counts. V is TRBV4-3 and J is TRBJ1-1, with TRBD1 matching over 7 bases. The CDR3 has 15 residues. V dropped 3 bases and J dropped 1; count of bases not matched to a gene: 5. The germline gives CDR1 LGHNA, CDR2 YSLEER. CDR3 sequence (DNA): TGCGCCAGCAGCCAGCAAGACAGGGAGAACACTGAAGCTTTCTTT. Residues: CASSQQDRENTEAFF.

This clonotype was counted at least ten times. The J gene is TRBJ2-3, the V gene TRBV6-5; 13 nucleotides agree with TRBD2. Trimming cost V 5 bases and J 3 bases; bases outside gene matches: 5. Germline lookup yields CDR1 MNHEY and CDR2 SVGAGI. CDR3 size: 16 residues. The DNA for the CDR3 is TGTGCCAGCAGTCGACTAGCGGGGGGCAAAACAGATACGCAGTATTTT. Translating it yields CASSRLAGGKTDTQYF.

This clonotype was detected many times. The chain carries TRBV20-1 and TRBJ2-3, with D possibly being TRBD1 (6 bases). The germline V and J ends were trimmed by 0 bases and 5 bases, with 15 bases remaining between them. This CDR3 is 15 amino acids long. Germline V gene lookup returns CDR1 DFQATT and CDR2 SNEGSKA (reference sequence). CDR3: CSARDSRTVGDTQYF. Written as DNA, the CDR3 is TGCAGTGCTAGAGATTCCCGGACAGTTGGAGATACGCAGTATTTT.

This clonotype was counted ten times or more. This chain connects TRBV7-8 to TRBJ2-1; TRBD2 matches 15 bases. The CDR3 runs to 16 residues. Germline V lookup: CDR1 SGHVS, CDR2 FQNEAQ. V shed 4 bases and J 9 bases; nucleotides not matched to a gene: 7. The CDR3 loop is CASSSGLAGGTVEQFF. CDR3 sequence (DNA): TGTGCCAGCAGCTCGGGACTAGCGGGGGGAACGGTTGAGCAGTTCTTC.

This clonotype showed up many times. The genes are TRBV7-6 and TRBJ2-7; TRBD2 might be the D (5 bases). The germline V and J ends were trimmed by 5 bases and 6 bases, with 11 bases remaining between them. The CDR3 is made up of 12 amino acids. Germline CDR1 is SGHVS and CDR2 is FNYEAQ. The CDR3 DNA reads as TGTGCCAGCAGCCCGCTACTAGGCGAGCAGTACTTC. It encodes CASSPLLGEQYF. Drawing the rest from reference TRBV7-6 and TRBJ2-7, the complete variable domain is GAGVSQSPRYKVTKRGQDVALRCDPISGHVSLYWYRQALGQGPEFLTYFNYEAQQDKSGLPNDRFSAERPEGSISTLTIQRTEQRDSAMYRCASSPLLGEQYFGPGTRLTVT.

This clonotype was observed many times. This rearrangement joins TRBV6-5 to TRBJ1-2; tentative D call: TRBD1 (5 bases). Germline lookup yields CDR1 MNHEY and CDR2 SVGAGI. This CDR3 region has 14 residues. Trimming removed 0 bases from V and 2 bases from J, with 7 bases in between. CDR3 sequence (DNA): TGTGCCAGCAGTTACTCTCAGGGCAACTATGGCTACACCTTC. Amino acids: CASSYSQGNYGYTF.

This clonotype appeared many times. This sequence joins TRBV20-1 and TRBJ2-2; unclear D gene. This CDR3 is 14 amino acids long. The V end was cut by 0 bases, the J end by 4 bases, with 9 bases between. Germline loops: CDR1 DFQATT, CDR2 SNEGSKA (reference sequence). This chain's CDR3 is CSARDRRRTGELFF. The DNA of the CDR3 is TGCAGTGCTAGAGATCGCCGCCGCACCGGGGAGCTGTTTTTT.

This clonotype came up many times. V is TRBV12-3 or TRBV12-4 and J is TRBJ1-6, with no clear D. CDR3 length: 15 amino acids. With 1 base removed from V and 6 bases from J, the gap between germline ends came to 10 bases. CDR3 nucleotides: TGTGCCAGCAGTTTAGACCGTTCCCTTAATTCACCCCTCCACTTT. Its translation is CASSLDRSLNSPLHF.

Many counts were recorded for this clonotype. The rearrangement uses TRBV24-1 and TRBJ2-7; 7 bases map to TRBD1. Germline assignment: CDR1 KGHDR and CDR2 SFDVKD. The CDR3 runs 15 residues. Trimming took 3 bases from V and 7 from J; bases not matched to a gene: 11. CDR3 sequence: CATSDRTGVWGEQYV. The CDR3 DNA reads TGTGCCACCAGTGATAGGACAGGCGTGTGGGGAGAGCAGTACGTC.

This chain links TRBV24-1 with TRBJ2-1, with TRBD1 matching 9 bases. J lost 7 bases, V lost 4 bases, and 4 bases had no gene match. The CDR3 is made up of 14 amino acids. CDR1 KGHDR and CDR2 SFDVKD come from the germline V gene. The CDR3 is CATSDRDRVNEQFF. CDR3 nucleotide sequence: TGTGCCACCAGTGACCGGGACAGGGTAAATGAGCAGTTCTTC.

This clonotype was seen ten or more times. The genes are TRBV6-1 and TRBJ2-3; unclear D gene. Per germline, CDR1 MNHNS and CDR2 SASEGT. The CDR3 consists of 13 residues. Deletions cut 6 bases from V and 4 bases from J, with 11 bases between. The CDR3 sequence is CASSHGDPDTQYF. Written as DNA, the CDR3 is TGTGCCAGCAGCCACGGAGATCCAGATACGCAGTATTTT.

This clonotype was detected ten times or more. This chain links TRBV7-8 with TRBJ2-3, with D perhaps TRBD1 (5 bases). V lost 0 bases and J 6 bases, leaving 7 bases between the germline ends. The CDR3 has 13 residues. The germline V gene has CDR1 SGHVS and CDR2 FQNEAQ. The CDR3 is CASSLAAGDTQYF. CDR3 in DNA: TGTGCCAGCAGCTTAGCGGCAGGGGATACGCAGTATTTT.

This clonotype was recorded many times. The chain carries TRBV7-6 and TRBJ2-1; no definite D call. With 3 bases removed from V and 2 bases from J, the gap between germline ends came to 11 bases. The germline V gene encodes CDR1 SGHVS and CDR2 FNYEAQ. The CDR3 is made up of 15 amino acids. The CDR3 reads CASSFGLPTYNEQFF. CDR3 nucleotides: TGTGCCAGCAGCTTTGGGCTACCCACCTACAATGAGCAGTTCTTC.

This clonotype was recorded at least ten times. The chain carries TRBV9 and TRBJ2-3; no clear D. CDR1 and CDR2 (germline): SGDLS, YYNGEE. This CDR3 has 14 amino acids. Between the trimmed V and J ends, which lost 4 bases and 0 bases, there was a span of 9 bases. In DNA, the CDR3 is TGTGCCAGCAGCCGGACGGGTAGCACAGATACGCAGTATTTT. Protein: CASSRTGSTDTQYF.

This clonotype was detected many times. The gene calls are TRBV7-9 and TRBJ2-5; D not resolved. CDR3 length: 13 residues. Trimming stripped 2 bases from V and 2 bases from J, with 6 bases between. Germline V gene lookup returns CDR1 SEHNR and CDR2 FQNEAQ (reference sequence). The CDR3 nucleotides read TGTGCCAGCAGCTTAAGTTTACAAGAGACCCAGTACTTC. It yields the protein CASSLSLQETQYF.

There are many counts of this clonotype. The rearrangement links TRBV6-5 to TRBJ2-5; TRBD2 agrees at 15 bases. The CDR3 consists of 16 residues. Trimming at V came to 0 bases and at J to 4 bases, leaving 0 bases not matched to a gene. Germline-derived CDR1 and CDR2 are MNHEY and SVGAGI. The CDR3 bases are TGTGCCAGCAGTTACTCGGGACTAGCGGGGGGAGAGACCCAGTACTTC. The encoded protein is CASSYSGLAGGETQYF.

This clonotype showed up just a few times. As DNA, the CDR3 is TGTGCCAGCAGTCCACTCCAGGGGGGGCCCCACACTGAAGCTTTCTTT. Translation: CASSPLQGGPHTEAFF. The genes are TRBV7-3 and TRBJ1-1; 7 nucleotides match TRBD1. This CDR3 spans 16 amino acids. From germline, CDR1 is SGHTA and CDR2 FQGTGA. J lost 3 bases, V lost 6 bases, and 13 bases had no gene match.

Worth noting for this clonotype: This clone may be a read error of a much larger clone one base away. The chain employs TRBV6-2 or TRBV6-3 and TRBJ2-3; D may match TRBD1 or TRBD2 (5 bases each). Trimming took 11 bases from V and 4 from J, leaving 19 bases between them. There are 14 residues in the CDR3. From germline, CDR1 is MNHEY and CDR2 SVGEGT. The CDR3 protein is CAGRTWRNADTQYF. CDR3 nucleotide sequence: TGTGCCGGACGGACATGGAGGAACGCAGATACGCAGTATTTT.

This clonotype was detected ten times or more. V gene TRBV7-9 combines with J gene TRBJ2-4; the D gene is possibly TRBD2 (6 bases). Trimming removed 7 bases at V and 5 bases at J, with 18 bases between. The germline CDR1 and CDR2 sequences are SEHNR and FQNEAQ (reference sequence). This CDR3 has 15 amino acids. Here the CDR3 reads CASTTVRGLENIQYF. The DNA of the CDR3 is TGTGCCAGCACCACCGTTCGGGGGTTAGAAAACATTCAGTACTTC.

This clonotype was counted at least ten times. The chain recombines TRBV4-1 with TRBJ2-3, with D maybe TRBD1 (6 bases). This CDR3 region has 15 residues. With 3 bases removed from V and 6 bases from J, the gap between germline ends came to 16 bases. Germline CDR1 MGHRA, CDR2 YSYEKL. The CDR3, as DNA: TGCGCCAGCAGCCACACAGGGAGAGGAATGGATACGCAGTATTTT. Its translation is CASSHTGRGMDTQYF.

At least ten counts were recorded for this clonotype. The chain joins TRBV5-5 to TRBJ1-1, with D tentatively TRBD1 (5 bases). V lost 5 bases and J 5 bases, leaving 13 bases between the germline ends. This CDR3 contains 13 residues. CDR1 is SGHKS, CDR2 YYEKEE, per germline (reference sequence). The chain's CDR3 is CASRIQGGTEAFF. The DNA of the CDR3 is TGTGCCAGCAGAATCCAGGGAGGGACTGAAGCTTTCTTT.